The 7 T cell receptor beta chains below come from one sample, sequenced in a study of identifying expanded T cells in peripheral blood. Libraries were prepared by immunoSEQ multiplex PCR; TCRdb keeps only in-frame clonotypes and omits some of them. The table lists about 78,000 clones, almost 85% of them singletons, with around 19% in the top ten. Source material: blood. All receptors derive from a person between 18 and 69 years old in good health.

The chain recombines TRBV11-2 with TRBJ2-7; D not resolved. The V end was cut by 3 bases, the J end by 0 bases, with 12 bases between. The V gene's germline CDR1 is SGHAT and CDR2 FQNNGV. The CDR3 spans 15 residues. The CDR3 DNA reads TGTGCCAGCAGCTTCAGTGACCGCGTCTCCTACGAGCAGTACTTC. This sequence encodes CASSFSDRVSYEQYF.

This sequence joins TRBV6-5 and TRBJ2-4, with a possible D match to TRBD2 (6 bases). The V gene's germline CDR1 is MNHEY and CDR2 SVGAGI. V lost 7 bases and J lost 5, with 15 bases in between. The CDR3 covers 14 residues. CDR3 bases: TGTGCCAGCACCCGAGCGGGTTACGAAAACATTCAGTACTTC. Translation gives CASTRAGYENIQYF.

This rearrangement joins TRBV2 to TRBJ2-1; no clear D. This CDR3 contains 10 residues. CDR1 is SNHLY, CDR2 FYNNEI, per germline. The ends were cut back, 3 bases at V and 9 bases at J, with 3 bases in the middle. The CDR3 DNA sequence: TGTGCCAGCAGTGACCGTGAGCAGTTCTTC. Its translation: CASSDREQFF.

This chain joins TRBV4-3 and TRBJ2-7; 9 bases are a match to TRBD2. Germline CDR1 and CDR2: LGHNA and YSLEER. V shed 4 bases and J 3 bases; nucleotides not matched to a gene: 10. The CDR3 is 16 amino acids. The CDR3 protein is CASSPGVAGALYEQYF. The CDR3 DNA reads as TGCGCCAGCAGCCCCGGGGTAGCGGGAGCCCTCTACGAGCAGTACTTC.

The rearrangement joins TRBV19 to TRBJ1-1; 9 bases are a match to TRBD1. V shed 4 bases and J 7 bases; nucleotides not matched to a gene: 7. The V gene's germline CDR1 is LNHDA and CDR2 SQIVND (reference sequence). The CDR3 contains 14 residues. CDR3 protein: CASSNGQGLGEAFF. The CDR3, as DNA: TGTGCCAGTAGTAACGGACAGGGGTTGGGTGAAGCTTTCTTT.

V usage is TRBV4-3 and J usage is TRBJ2-2, with 11 bases fitting TRBD2. The CDR3 totals 18 residues. After removal of 0 bases from V and 6 bases from J, the junction contained 9 bases not matched to a gene. Per germline, CDR1 LGHNA and CDR2 YSLEER. CDR3 amino acids: CASSQDLTSGRPPGELFF. CDR3 DNA: TGCGCCAGCAGCCAAGATCTAACTAGCGGGAGACCCCCCGGGGAGCTGTTTTTT.

The rearrangement joins TRBV5-5 to TRBJ2-7, with D possibly TRBD2 on 5 matching bases. Deletions cut 0 bases from V and 3 bases from J, with 10 bases between. This CDR3 has 14 residues. Per germline, CDR1 SGHKS and CDR2 YYEKEE (reference sequence). CDR3 bases: TGTGCCAGCAGCTTGGGTGGAGGCCTCTACGAGCAGTACTTC. The encoded protein is CASSLGGGLYEQYF.